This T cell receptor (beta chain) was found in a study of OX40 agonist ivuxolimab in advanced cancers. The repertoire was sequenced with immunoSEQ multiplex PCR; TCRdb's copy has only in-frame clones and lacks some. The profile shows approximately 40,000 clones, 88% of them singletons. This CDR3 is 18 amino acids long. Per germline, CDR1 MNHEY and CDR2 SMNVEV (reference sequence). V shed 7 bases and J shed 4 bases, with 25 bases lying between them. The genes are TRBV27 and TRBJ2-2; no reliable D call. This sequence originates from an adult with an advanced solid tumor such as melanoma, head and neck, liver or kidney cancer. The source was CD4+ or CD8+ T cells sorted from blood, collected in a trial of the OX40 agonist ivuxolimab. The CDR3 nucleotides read TGTGCCAGCATCAAACGGGCGGCCGGAAGGCGTTTCACCGGGGAGCTGTTTTTT. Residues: CASIKRAAGRRFTGELFF.